A single count supports the clone carrying this T cell receptor beta chain. The entry originates in a study of blood T cell repertoires in COVID-19. Study details: Samples of COVID-19 (acute and convalescent) were obtained from the United States, Italy and Spain. PBMCs, B-cell-depleted T cells, or T cells were the source of the cDNA or gDNA that made up the material.

Original data processing: Amplifying reference gene primers gave estimates of nucleated cell counts. Clones were sequenced by immunoSEQ multiplex PCR, and TCRdb holds only the in-frame ones, with some missing. V and J calls and clone size follow that table, whereas D and trimming were derived from the DNA. The data hold about 89,000 clones, with about 77% observed a single time. Germline lookup yields CDR1 SGHTA and CDR2 FQGTGA. The germline V and J ends were trimmed by 1 base and 1 base, with 13 bases remaining between them. This CDR3 is built from 16 residues. Patients of the Seattle cohort, enrolled during active infection, were followed longitudinally.

The chain uses TRBV7-3 and TRBJ1-1, with D possibly TRBD1 on 5 matching bases. The TCR sequence derives from a man between 65 and 85 years old with COVID-19, enrolled during active disease. Sequenced: peripheral blood. The CDR3 DNA reads TGTGCCAGCAGCTTAAAGGTGGGACTGAAGAACACTGAAGCTTTCTTT. Translating it yields CASSLKVGLKNTEAFF.